Listed here are 25 T cell receptor beta chains from one sample, sequenced in a study of spatial heterogeneity in lung cancer (dated by TCRdb to the late 2010s). The library came from 5' RACE. Sequencing used a NextSeq 500. TCRdb ran its own pipeline on the public reads, namely fastp trimming at Q25 and MiXCR clone calling, and kept in-frame beta chains. CDR3 protein duplicates are merged, each entry listing the most common genes and DNA. For this sample the table gives 10,000 to 15,000 distinct CDR3 sequences, of which 3.5% to 4% were detected only once. The top ten clonotypes cover around 43% of the sample. Explained via the paper, the time point label denotes: sample taken at primary tumor resection. The input for sequencing was PBMCs, taken at surgery. Receptor source: a male donor with early-stage non-small cell lung cancer.

This clonotype appeared many times. The genes are TRBV5-1 and TRBJ2-7; the D gene is possibly TRBD2 (5 bases). CDR3 length: 14 residues. The germline V and J ends were trimmed by 0 bases and 7 bases, with 14 bases remaining between them. The germline V gene has CDR1 SGHRS and CDR2 YFSETQ. The CDR3 here is CASSLERRTREQYF. The CDR3 nucleotides read TGCGCCAGCAGCTTGGAGAGAAGGACTCGAGAGCAGTACTTC. Filled out from reference TRBV5-1 and TRBJ2-7, the complete variable domain reads KAGVTQTPRYLIKTRGQQVTLSCSPISGHRSVSWYQQTPGQGLQFLFEYFSETQRNKGNFPGRFSGRQFSNSRSEMNVSTLELGDSALYLCASSLERRTREQYFGPGTRLTVT.

In its sample, this clonotype was seen many times. V usage is TRBV7-2 and J usage is TRBJ2-2; D uncertain. V gave up 1 base and J gave up 0 bases, with 9 bases separating them. The germline gives CDR1 SGHTA, CDR2 FQGNSA. This CDR3 contains 16 residues. CDR3 loop: CASSLVWQANTGELFF. The DNA of the CDR3 is TGTGCCAGCAGCTTAGTTTGGCAAGCGAACACCGGGGAGCTGTTTTTT.

This clonotype occurred many times. V usage is TRBV24-1 and J usage is TRBJ2-1; D possibly uses TRBD1 or TRBD2 (6 bases each). Between the trimmed V and J ends, which lost 2 bases and 3 bases, there was a span of 13 bases. The CDR3 length is 16 residues. CDR1 is KGHDR and CDR2 is SFDVKD in the germline V gene. This CDR3 reads CATSDSGAGLYNEQFF. DNA for the CDR3: TGTGCCACCAGTGATTCAGGGGCGGGACTCTACAATGAGCAGTTCTTC.

The chain recombines TRBV20-1 with TRBJ2-3, with D tentatively TRBD2 (6 bases). Trimming removed 3 bases from V and 4 bases from J, with 8 bases in between. The CDR3 totals 12 residues. Germline CDR1 DFQATT, CDR2 SNEGSKA (reference sequence). The CDR3 here is CSASRGSDTQYF. CDR3 nucleotide sequence: TGCAGTGCTAGTCGGGGGTCAGATACGCAGTATTTT.

This clonotype was seen repeatedly, ten times or more. The V gene is TRBV6-2 or TRBV6-3, the J gene TRBJ1-1; 9 nucleotides match TRBD1. This CDR3 spans 17 amino acids. The junction had 6 bases not matched to a gene; V was cut back by 1 base and J by 0 bases. Germline CDR1 reads MNHEY; CDR2 reads SVGEGT. The CDR3 loop reads CASSYLPGQGMNTEAFF. CDR3 coding DNA: TGTGCCAGCAGTTACTTACCGGGACAGGGAATGAACACTGAAGCTTTCTTT.

This clonotype was counted many times. Mismatch with germline at one junction end may stem from a read error. The chain has TRBV6-6 and TRBJ1-1; D uncertain. This CDR3 has 10 residues. Germline CDR1 is MNHNY and CDR2 is SVGAGI (reference sequence). CDR3 in amino acids: CASSGGVLLF. CDR3 nucleotide sequence: TGTGCCAGCAGTGGCGGGGTACTGCTCTTT.

This clonotype was counted at least ten times. The chain is built from TRBV6-2 or TRBV6-3 and TRBJ2-7; TRBD1 is a possible D gene (6 bases). The CDR3 runs to 14 residues. V gave up 4 bases and J gave up 2 bases, with 12 bases separating them. Looked up from germline, CDR1 is MNHEY and CDR2 is SVGEGT. The CDR3 sequence is CASSSTGKAYEQYF. DNA of the CDR3: TGTGCCAGCAGTTCCACAGGGAAGGCCTACGAGCAGTACTTC.

This clonotype was recorded many times. This chain connects TRBV20-1 to TRBJ2-3, with 9 bases identical to TRBD1. Unmatched junction bases numbered 13, after V lost 2 bases and J lost 1 base. Germline V gene sequence: CDR1 DFQATT, CDR2 SNEGSKA (reference sequence). The CDR3 has 18 residues. CDR3 coding DNA: TGCAGTGCTAGATGGGTCCAGGGACAGGGAGGCGGCACAGATACGCAGTATTTT. It specifies CSARWVQGQGGGTDTQYF.

This clonotype was observed at least ten times. V usage is TRBV7-8 and J usage is TRBJ2-1; D assignment may be TRBD1 or TRBD2 (5 bases each). Germline V gene lookup returns CDR1 SGHVS and CDR2 FQNEAQ. The length of the CDR3 is 12 residues. V shed 5 bases and J shed 10 bases, with 12 bases lying between them. CDR3 in DNA: TGTGCCAGCAGCCGCAGGTGGGGGGAGCAGTTCTTC. This encodes CASSRRWGEQFF. The full variable domain, rest sourced from reference TRBV7-8 and TRBJ2-1, is GAGVSQSPRYKVAKRGQDVALRCDPISGHVSLFWYQQALGQGPEFLTYFQNEAQLDKSGLPSDRFFAERPEGSVSTLKIQRTQQEDSAVYLCASSRRWGEQFFGPGTRLTVL.

Details on this clonotype: It may be a read error: a sequence one base away is much more abundant. The chain has TRBV6-1 and TRBJ2-1; TRBD2 agrees at 9 bases. CDR3 size: 15 residues. The V gene's germline CDR1 is MNHNS and CDR2 SASEGT. The CDR3 DNA reads as TGTGCCAGCAGCCGACTAGCGGACTCCTACAATGAGCAGTCCTTC. It is translated as CASSRLADSYNEQSF.

This clonotype was found many times. This chain connects TRBV6-5 to TRBJ2-7; 8 bases agree with TRBD1. CDR3 length: 15 amino acids. In germline, CDR1 is MNHEY, CDR2 SVGAGI. V shed 5 bases and J 7 bases; nucleotides not matched to a gene: 13. The CDR3 protein is CASSQDRVESREQYF. DNA for the CDR3: TGTGCCAGCAGTCAGGACAGGGTGGAGTCTCGGGAGCAGTACTTC.

This clonotype was recorded many times. This chain links TRBV29-1 with TRBJ2-3, with TRBD2 identical over 8 bases. The CDR3 loop spans 13 amino acids. The J segment lost 6 bases and the V segment lost 2 bases, leaving 4 bases of the junction unmatched. The germline V gene has CDR1 SQVTM and CDR2 ANQGSEA. The CDR3 loop reads CSVETGRGDTQYF. CDR3 in DNA: TGCAGCGTTGAAACCGGGAGGGGGGATACGCAGTATTTT.

This clonotype was found once. Given a much more abundant clone one base away, this may be a read error. V gene TRBV7-3 combines with J gene TRBJ2-3, with D perhaps TRBD2 (5 bases). The V gene's germline CDR1 is SGHTA and CDR2 FQGTGA. The ends were cut back, 4 bases at V and 2 bases at J, with 13 bases in the middle. The CDR3 length is 15 residues. CDR3: CASSWAGGNTDTQYF. The CDR3 DNA reads TGTGCCAGCAGCTGGGCGGGCGGAAACACAGATACGCAGTATTTT.

This clonotype was seen ten or more times. The chain employs TRBV20-1 and TRBJ1-1; the match to TRBD1 covers 8 bases. Germline V gene sequence: CDR1 DFQATT, CDR2 SNEGSKA (reference sequence). With 4 bases clipped from V and 7 bases from J, the junction kept 14 bases outside the gene matches. The CDR3 runs 15 residues. CDR3 residues: CSAKDPSQGAGEAFF. The CDR3 DNA reads TGCAGTGCTAAGGACCCCTCTCAGGGGGCAGGTGAAGCTTTCTTT.

The table lists this clonotype with many counts. The chain has TRBV7-6 and TRBJ2-7, with 12 bases fitting TRBD2. Germline V gives CDR1 SGHVS, CDR2 FNYEAQ. V lost 3 bases and J lost 6; bases outside the gene matches: 6. The CDR3 length is 15 residues. The CDR3 reads CASSFLAGGLGEQYF. CDR3 coding DNA: TGTGCCAGCAGCTTCCTAGCGGGGGGGTTGGGCGAGCAGTACTTC.

This clonotype was seen at least ten times. In DNA, the CDR3 is TGTGCCAGCATGAGACAGGCGAGAATGAACACTGAAGCTTTCTTT. It specifies CASMRQARMNTEAFF. This sequence joins TRBV2 and TRBJ1-1; possibly TRBD1 for D (6 bases). The germline V and J ends were trimmed by 7 bases and 0 bases, with 15 bases remaining between them. This CDR3 spans 15 amino acids. Germline CDR1 reads SNHLY; CDR2 reads FYNNEI.

Many counts were recorded for this clonotype. The chain combines TRBV7-9 with TRBJ1-2; D remains ambiguous. Trimming removed 3 bases from V and 5 bases from J, with 4 bases in between. Germline lookup yields CDR1 SEHNR and CDR2 FQNEAQ (reference sequence). The CDR3 sequence is 11 residues long. CDR3 sequence reads: CASSFGYGYTF. The DNA of the CDR3 is TGTGCCAGCAGCTTCGGGTATGGCTACACCTTC.

In its sample, this clonotype was seen many times. The genes are TRBV11-3 and TRBJ2-5; the D is unclear. The V gene lost 3 bases and the J gene lost 1 base, with 6 bases spanning the gap. The CDR3 covers 13 residues. Looked up from germline, CDR1 is SGHNT and CDR2 is YENEEA. CDR3 in amino acids: CASSFNSQETQYF. In DNA form, the CDR3 reads TGTGCCAGCAGCTTCAACAGCCAAGAGACCCAGTACTTC.

Many counts were recorded for this clonotype. This rearrangement joins TRBV19 to TRBJ2-7; the match to TRBD2 covers 7 bases. Germline CDR1 reads LNHDA; CDR2 reads SQIVND (reference sequence). CDR3 length: 15 residues. V lost 4 bases, J lost 0 bases, and 6 bases stayed unmatched. This CDR3 is CASSRGAGRSYEQYF. CDR3 DNA: TGTGCCAGTAGTAGGGGAGCGGGGCGCTCCTACGAGCAGTACTTC.

A few counts support this clonotype. The chain employs TRBV5-1 and TRBJ2-5; D not certain. Germline assignment: CDR1 SGHRS and CDR2 YFSETQ. Trimming stripped 4 bases from V and 2 bases from J, with 12 bases between. This CDR3 comprises 14 residues. CDR3 protein: CASSGPTGQETQYF. CDR3 bases: TGCGCCAGCAGCGGACCGACCGGACAAGAGACCCAGTACTTC.

V gene TRBV27 combines with J gene TRBJ2-3, with D hard to call. Germline V gene lookup returns CDR1 MNHEY and CDR2 SMNVEV (reference sequence). This CDR3 region has 15 residues. Trimming took off 6 bases at V and 1 base at J, with 14 bases between the two ends. The CDR3 loop is CASSTTQFRTDTQYF. The CDR3 bases are TGTGCCAGCAGCACTACACAATTTCGCACAGATACGCAGTATTTT.

There are many counts of this clonotype. The genes are TRBV7-6 and TRBJ2-7, with TRBD2 matching 14 bases. V dropped 5 bases and J dropped 6; count of bases not matched to a gene: 12. From germline, CDR1 is SGHVS and CDR2 FNYEAQ. The CDR3 has 17 amino acids. The CDR3 spells CASSLGTSGSPPSEQYF. As DNA, the CDR3 is TGTGCCAGCAGCCTAGGGACTAGCGGGAGCCCGCCTAGCGAGCAGTACTTC.

This clonotype was detected ten times or more. This chain uses TRBV27 with TRBJ1-5, with no clear D. The CDR3 has 13 residues. Per the germline V gene, CDR1 is MNHEY and CDR2 is SMNVEV (reference sequence). V was pared by 5 bases and J by 4 bases, with 9 bases between. This chain's CDR3 is CASSPGGNQPQHF. The DNA for the CDR3 is TGTGCCAGCAGTCCGGGCGGGAATCAGCCCCAGCATTTT.

This clonotype has ten or more counts. This sequence joins TRBV7-6 and TRBJ2-7; the match to TRBD2 covers 8 bases. V gave up 5 bases and J gave up 2 bases; unmatched junction bases: 8. The germline gives CDR1 SGHVS, CDR2 FNYEAQ. The CDR3 covers 15 residues. CDR3 DNA: TGTGCCAGCAGCAGCGGCGGTAGCGGGACCTACGAGCAGTACTTC. Translating gives CASSSGGSGTYEQYF.

This clonotype was found many times. The V and J genes are TRBV20-1 and TRBJ2-3; D possibly corresponds to TRBD1 (6 bases). There are 13 residues in the CDR3. V was pared by 1 base and J by 4 bases, with 9 bases between. Germline CDR1 and CDR2: DFQATT and SNEGSKA (reference sequence). CDR3 in DNA: TGCAGTGCTAGAGTCAGGGGCGCAGATACGCAGTATTTT. It yields the protein CSARVRGADTQYF.